The 4 T cell receptor beta chains below all came from one sample that was sequenced in a study of blood T cell repertoires in COVID-19. Sequenced by immunoSEQ multiplex PCR; TCRdb stores in-frame clones only, minus some. The sample shows around 260,000 clones, 70% to 90% of them seen only once. Sequences were obtained from PBMCs or T cells enriched from blood (not recorded which). These receptor sequences come from a woman between 25 and 40 years old who had recovered from COVID-19.

The chain uses TRBV14 and TRBJ2-1; 7 nucleotides match TRBD2. V dropped 4 bases and J dropped 5; count of bases not matched to a gene: 8. Germline V lookup: CDR1 SGHDN, CDR2 FVKESK. CDR3 length equals 15 residues. Here the CDR3 DNA reads TGTGCCAGCAGCCTTCGGTCTAGCGGACACAATGAGCAGTTCTTC. Its protein is CASSLRSSGHNEQFF.

V is TRBV6-5 and J is TRBJ1-1; D is uncertain. Germline CDR1 is MNHEY and CDR2 is SVGAGI. The CDR3 contains 16 residues. V lost 0 bases and J lost 0, with 11 bases in between. The CDR3 reads CASSYSVRGVNTEAFF. For the CDR3, the DNA is TGTGCCAGCAGTTACTCAGTGCGAGGCGTGAACACTGAAGCTTTCTTT.

J is TRBJ1-1 and V is TRBV5-8; possible D gene TRBD1, 5 bases. CDR3 length: 12 residues. Germline V gene lookup returns CDR1 SGHTS and CDR2 YDEGEE. Trimming pared 4 bases from V and 6 bases from J, leaving 10 bases between. DNA of the CDR3: TGTGCCAGCAGCCACCAGGGCGCTGAAGCTTTCTTT. Its translation: CASSHQGAEAFF.

The rearrangement uses TRBV7-9 and TRBJ1-1; D call uncertain. This CDR3 contains 13 residues. Germline assignment: CDR1 SEHNR and CDR2 FQNEAQ (reference sequence). V was trimmed by 6 bases and J by 3 bases, leaving 11 bases between them. The CDR3 nucleotides are TGTGCCAGCAGTTGGGTAGCGGACACTGAAGCTTTCTTT. It is translated as CASSWVADTEAFF.